The following is a TCR beta chain sequence with its context. Its cognate antigen is unknown. The CDR3 has 16 amino acids. Germline V gene lookup returns CDR1 ENHRY and CDR2 SYGVKD. V lost 4 bases to trimming and J lost 3 bases; unmatched junction nucleotides: 11. These data belong to a study of cytomegalovirus exposure and HLA in healthy donors. Study conclusions and caveats: Rare TCR sequences dominated, though some public TCRs recurred in many donors. Cytomegalovirus-associated TCR beta chains were listed, numbering some 170.

PCR used 60 Vbeta primers and 13 Jbeta primers. Produced via immunoSEQ multiplex PCR; TCRdb's table is partial and in-frame only. The repertoire has about 170,000 clones, about 75% of them found once; the top ten carry 3%. This TCR derives from a woman between 45 and 60 years old in good health and CMV-seropositive. The chain combines TRBV10-3 with TRBJ1-2, with 7 bases fitting TRBD1. Sequencing was carried out using PBMCs. DNA of the CDR3: TGTGCCATCAGTGGGGGGCGACAGGGAGACTACTATGGCTACACCTTC. Residues: CAISGGRQGDYYGYTF.